This entry lists 3 T cell receptor beta chains sequenced from one sample in a study of patients and donors after allogeneic stem cell transplantation. TCRdb itself ran the RT-PCR reads through MiXCR, one entry per CDR3 protein. This repertoire shows approximately 200,000 distinct CDR3 sequences, 11% to 15% found once; its top ten account for more than 9%. The sequenced material came from blood, either unsorted or a sorted T cell fraction (not recorded which). These receptor sequences come from a human donor who was either an allogeneic HSCT recipient or a stem cell or donor lymphocyte infusion donor (not recorded which). It is not recorded whose cells these are; they may come from a transplant donor.

The chain employs TRBV10-3 and TRBJ1-6, with D possibly matching TRBD1 (5 bases). The CDR3 sequence is 13 residues long. V was shortened by 5 bases and J by 5 bases, with 7 bases between the two germline ends. Germline V lookup: CDR1 ENHRY, CDR2 SYGVKD. CDR3 in amino acids: CAISPTDNSPLHF. The CDR3 coding sequence is TGTGCCATCAGTCCGACAGATAATTCACCCCTCCACTTT.

This clonotype was found a few times. The CDR3 is CASSLPPYEQYF. In DNA form, the CDR3 reads TGTGCCAGCAGTTTACCCCCCTACGAGCAGTACTTC. The chain combines TRBV12-3 or TRBV12-4 with TRBJ2-7; D uncertain. Trimming removed 2 bases from V and 2 bases from J, with 4 bases in between. The CDR3 is 12 amino acids.

The chain couples TRBV11-2 to TRBJ2-7; D is unclear. The CDR3 consists of 14 residues. Looked up from germline, CDR1 is SGHAT and CDR2 is FQNNGV. V was clipped by 3 bases and J by 5 bases, with 14 bases between them. The CDR3 reads CASSLILGSNEQYF. The DNA for the CDR3 is TGTGCCAGCAGCTTGATATTAGGGTCCAACGAGCAGTACTTC.